This T cell receptor (beta chain) was retrieved from a study of blood T cell repertoires in COVID-19. The table came from immunoSEQ multiplex PCR; TCRdb's copy has only in-frame clones and leaves some out. In the table there are around 180,000 clones, about 85% of which are singletons. The V end was cut by 5 bases, the J end by 5 bases, with 15 bases between. Germline lookup yields CDR1 MNHEY and CDR2 SMNVEV (reference sequence). This CDR3 spans 14 amino acids. The V gene is TRBV27, the J gene TRBJ2-5; D is undetermined. This sequence was found in a man older than 75 with COVID-19, enrolled during active disease. The sequencing sample was made of peripheral blood. This CDR3 reads CASSLLRGEETQYF. The CDR3 DNA sequence: TGTGCCAGCAGTCTTCTCCGCGGCGAGGAGACCCAGTACTTC.